This TCR beta chain was captured by sequencing in a study of blood T cell repertoires in COVID-19. This clone appeared once. Germline V gives CDR1 SGHNT, CDR2 YENEEA. The CDR3 sequence is 13 residues long. Trimming removed 1 base from V and 9 bases from J, with 10 bases in between. The protocol was immunoSEQ multiplex PCR, while the TCRdb copy is restricted to in-frame clones and leaves out a portion. The table has approximately 12,000 clones, over 70% seen once. The TCR sequence derives from a human donor in a cohort sampled during active COVID-19. The source material was peripheral blood. The gene calls are TRBV11-3 and TRBJ2-1, with D possibly TRBD2 on 6 matching bases. CDR3: CASSLAGTGEQFF. Here the CDR3 DNA reads TGTGCCAGCAGCTTAGCAGGGACTGGTGAGCAGTTCTTC.